This TCR beta chain appears in the sequencing data of a study of T-cell reconstitution after alpha-beta-depleted transplantation in children (dated by TCRdb to 2016 to 2017). With regard to the full study: T-cell immune reconstitution after TCRalphabeta/CD19-depleted allogeneic hematopoietic cell transplantation in children was quantitatively tracked in the study by means of TCR repertoire profiling. What the study reported, not specific to this receptor: The high TCRbeta diversity at day 60 in some patients was ascribed to recipient T cells and intrathymic progenitors that had survived conditioning. The apparently early recovery of alphabetaT-cell counts about two months after transplant reportedly depended on only several hundred rapidly expanded clones that came from non-depleted graft cells. Over the following months the frequencies of hyperexpanded clones went down, and after one year T-cell counts and TCRbeta diversity were mostly credited to newly produced T cells.

V is pared back by 3 bases and J by 7 bases, with 19 bases lying between the germline termini. The CDR3 sequence holds 15 residues, the cysteine and phenylalanine included. CDR3 DNA is the only sequence kept; it has 45 bases, read in frame from the first base. In this sample, this clonotype turned up many times. Its antigen is unknown. No much larger clone is present one base from it, and per-base qualities are unavailable. Library preparation used PCR. The listed sequencing device is Illumina HiSeq 2500. TCR libraries were prepared with molecular barcoding, using unique molecular identifiers to normalize TCRbeta repertoire quantification. The public sequencing data were trimmed at Q25 with fastp and processed into clonotypes with MiXCR by TCRdb, which kept only in-frame beta chains. Rows with one shared CDR3 protein collapse into an entry with the most common genes and DNA. The sample table shows around 300,000 distinct CDR3 sequences, and 11% are seen once. About a quarter of the sample comes from the top ten.

In light of the paper, this sample's treatment or condition label describes: allogeneic hematopoietic cell transplantation with graft depleted of TCRalphabeta T cells and CD19 B cells. Transplant recipients were children who received TCRalphabeta/CD19-depleted allogeneic hematopoietic cell grafts. This receptor was identified in a male patient between 2 and 10 years old who had a stem cell transplant for chronic granulomatous disease, so the T cells may come from the graft donor. Source: peripheral blood, taken 180 days after TCRalphabeta/CD19-depleted stem cell transplant. The receptor chain draws on TRBV12-3 or TRBV12-4 and TRBJ2-7, with the D gene too uncertain to name. The nucleotides read TGTGCCAGCAGTTTCCTCCTTCCCCCCCTTGGTGAGCAGTACTTC. This sequence encodes CASSFLLPPLGEQYF.